The entry that follows covers one TCR beta chain sequence. The target antigen is unknown. This specimen belongs to a study of T cells in localized non-small cell lung cancer. Whole-study results and caveats: A raised T cell density in blood coincided with lengthier overall survival. A median of about 58 of the top 100 tumor clones appeared in adjacent lung, which was paired and uninvolved.

Assay: immunoSEQ multiplex PCR; the TCRdb copy retains only in-frame clones and omits some. This table has about 33,000 clones, around 93% appearing once. The CDR3 loop spans 13 amino acids. The V end was cut by 5 bases, the J end by 3 bases, with 9 bases between. The germline V gene encodes CDR1 MNHEY and CDR2 SVGAGI. The chain joins TRBV6-5 to TRBJ2-3, with D possibly being TRBD1 (5 bases). The receptor comes from a man aged 35 to 70 with stage II lung adenocarcinoma. The source material was PBMCs, sampled before any cancer treatment. The DNA for the CDR3 is TGTGCCAGCAGTAGCAGGGAAACAGATACGCAGTATTTT. It codes for CASSSRETDTQYF.